What follows is one T cell receptor (beta chain) and its context. It has no known antigen specificity. No much larger clone is present one base from it, and per-base qualities are unavailable. The data originate from a study of blood T cell repertoires in COVID-19 (TCRdb year 2020). Broadly, across the study: Collaborator samples came from the United States, Italy and Spain and covered acute and convalescent phases of COVID-19. Where available, HLA class I and class II types were taken from metadata supplied by the sample provider and were not determined by assay-based typing. The prospective study material was composed of cDNA or gDNA derived from T cells, B-cell-depleted T cells, or PBMCs. Samples came from the ongoing ImmuneRACE study (first 160 participants) plus 1,254 subjects from 6 global collaborators. The dataset comprised deeply sampled blood TCRbeta repertoires from subjects exposed to, actively infected with, or recovered from COVID-19. Sample metadata almost always included a de-identified subject ID, COVID-19 status, age in years and sex. The repertoires were released in a freely available public database intended as a resource for research on the immune response to SARS-CoV-2. Summary of the overall study and its limitations: The quantity of clinical and demographic metadata differed by source and by participant and was supplied without curation.

One collaborating source in Seattle enrolled patients during active infection and followed them longitudinally through the course of disease. Collaborating institutions collected whole blood in K2EDTA tubes following their own protocols. For TCRbeta analysis, collaborators shipped samples in one of three forms: frozen whole blood, isolated PBMCs, or DNA extracted from either of those sample types. TCRbeta CDR3 regions were amplified from genomic DNA by means of the immunoSEQ Assay, a bias-controlled multiplex PCR. Per the source publication's procedure: Nucleated cell counts per sample were estimated from amplification of reference gene primers within the assay. To quantify the absolute abundance of each unique TCRbeta CDR3 rearrangement, sequence reads were collapsed and filtered. For each sample, productive Simpson clonality was calculated as the square root of Simpson's diversity index across productive rearrangements. TCRdb limited this immuneACCESS table to in-frame rearrangements with V and J called. A share of clones is missing; checked studies link under half to unresolved V genes, and the rest is unexplained. V and J calls and clone size are given by that table; D and trimming were obtained from the DNA. For this sample the table gives 30,000 to 40,000 clones, of which approximately 81% were detected only once. 2.5% to 3.5% of the sample is held by the ten biggest clonotypes.

The clonotype comes from a man between 65 and 85 years old with COVID-19, enrolled during active disease. Sequencing used peripheral blood.

The nucleotide sequence reads as follows: TGTGCCAGCAGCTCGTGGTACGTTAGCGGCACAGATACGCAGTATTTT. Translated, this is CASSSWYVSGTDTQYF. The chain links TRBV5-4 with TRBJ2-3, with TRBD2 tentatively as D gene (5 bases match). Spanning cysteine to phenylalanine, the CDR3 consists of 16 amino acids. The sequence is cut down to CDR3 DNA, 48 bases in frame from base 1. Trimming costs V 3 bases and J 1 base, and their ends lie 15 bases apart. The germline V gene (reference sequence) gives CDR1 as SGHNT and CDR2 as YYREEE.